This TCR beta chain derives from a study of blood T cell repertoires in COVID-19. Study in general: PBMCs, B-cell-depleted T cells, or T cells were the source of the cDNA or gDNA that made up the material.

The trim removed 5 bases at V and 2 bases at J, leaving 7 bases unmatched. Germline V gene sequence: CDR1 MDHEN, CDR2 SYDVKM. This CDR3 is 15 amino acids long. Those who participated ranged in age from roughly 18 to 89 years and resided in roughly 26 US areas. Clinical history reported by participants formed the basis on which cohorts were assigned. The repertoire was sequenced with immunoSEQ multiplex PCR; TCRdb's copy has only in-frame clones and lacks some. The sample has fewer than 200,000 clones, about 83% seen once; the top ten hold 3.6%. This clonotype was sampled from a woman aged 50 to 60 in a cohort exposed to, infected with or recovered from COVID-19 (not recorded which). The specimen was PBMCs or T cells enriched from blood (not recorded which). The J gene is TRBJ2-3, the V gene TRBV28, with TRBD1 identical over 7 bases. This CDR3 reads CASSRGTVDTDTQYF. DNA of the CDR3: TGTGCCAGCAGTCGAGGGACAGTCGACACAGATACGCAGTATTTT.